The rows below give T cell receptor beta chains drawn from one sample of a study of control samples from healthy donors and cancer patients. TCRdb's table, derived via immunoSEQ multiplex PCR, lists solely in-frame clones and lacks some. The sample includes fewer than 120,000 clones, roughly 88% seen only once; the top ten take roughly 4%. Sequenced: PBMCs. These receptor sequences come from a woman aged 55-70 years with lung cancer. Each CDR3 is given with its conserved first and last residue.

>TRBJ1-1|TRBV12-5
CASGLPGGTRNTEAFF
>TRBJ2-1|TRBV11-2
CASSLEGLAGVNEQFF
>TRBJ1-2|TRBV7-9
CASSPRTGNNYGYTF
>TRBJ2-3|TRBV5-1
CASFGGGAVDTQYF
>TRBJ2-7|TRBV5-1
CASSLSRSYEQYF
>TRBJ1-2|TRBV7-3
CASSLEAGNYGYTF
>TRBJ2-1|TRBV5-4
CASSHKAGAILDEQFF
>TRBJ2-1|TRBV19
CASRSLAGVCEQFF
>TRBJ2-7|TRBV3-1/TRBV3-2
CASSLWGAGSSYEQYF
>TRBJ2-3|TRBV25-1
CASSELTGVADTQYF
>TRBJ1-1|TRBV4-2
CASSQGDRAPTEAFF
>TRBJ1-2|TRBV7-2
CASSFQSYGYTF
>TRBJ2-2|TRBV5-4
CASSLAAGEDGELFF
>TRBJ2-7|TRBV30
CAWMSGLASNEQYF
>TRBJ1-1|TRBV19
CASTLAGRDTEAFF
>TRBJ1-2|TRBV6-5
CASSSPDRGREGYTF
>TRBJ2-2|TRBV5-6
CASSLWSGTGELFF
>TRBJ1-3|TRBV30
CAWSLQVSVNTIYF
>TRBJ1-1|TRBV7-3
CASSLDLDTEAFF
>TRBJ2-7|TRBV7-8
CASSQGSGGGYEQYF
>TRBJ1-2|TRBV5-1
CASSTGQSNYGYTF
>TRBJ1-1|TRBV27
CASRPTGVLDTLNTEAFF
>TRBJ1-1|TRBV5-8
CASSFTLFSAEFTEAFF
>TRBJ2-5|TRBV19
CASRKQGAWETQYF
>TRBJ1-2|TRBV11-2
CASSPHYGYTF
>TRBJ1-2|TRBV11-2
CASSLSGSYNYGYTF
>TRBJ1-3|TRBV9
CASSVEPPGSGNTIYF
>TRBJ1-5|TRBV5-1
CASSQGQNQPQHF
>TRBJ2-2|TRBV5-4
CASSPPGGTNTGELFF
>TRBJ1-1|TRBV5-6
CASSLERAMNTEAFF
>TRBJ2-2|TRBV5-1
CASTLAGTRDTGELFF